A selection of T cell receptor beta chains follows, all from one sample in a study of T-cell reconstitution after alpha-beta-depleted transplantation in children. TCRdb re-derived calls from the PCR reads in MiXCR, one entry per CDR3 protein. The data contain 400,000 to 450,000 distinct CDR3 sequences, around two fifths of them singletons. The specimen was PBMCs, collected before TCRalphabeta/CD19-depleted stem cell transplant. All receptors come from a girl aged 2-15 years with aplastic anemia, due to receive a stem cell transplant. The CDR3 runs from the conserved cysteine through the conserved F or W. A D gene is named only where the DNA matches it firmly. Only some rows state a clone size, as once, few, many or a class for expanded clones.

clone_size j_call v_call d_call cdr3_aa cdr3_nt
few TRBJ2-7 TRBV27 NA CASSHGISYEQYF TGTGCCAGCAGTCACGGGATTTCCTACGAGCAGTACTTC
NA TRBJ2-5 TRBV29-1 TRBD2 CSAGGGRARETQYF TGCAGCGCCGGAGGCGGGAGGGCCCGGGAGACCCAGTACTTC
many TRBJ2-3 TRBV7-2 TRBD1 CASSPQTGIADTQYF TGTGCCAGCAGCCCACAGACAGGGATCGCAGATACGCAGTATTTT
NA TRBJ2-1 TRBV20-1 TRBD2 CSARSGNAYNEQFF TGCAGTGCTAGAAGCGGGAATGCCTACAATGAGCAGTTCTTC
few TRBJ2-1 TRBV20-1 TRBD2 CSARELAASSYNEQFF TGCAGTGCTAGGGAGCTAGCGGCCAGCTCCTACAATGAGCAGTTCTTC
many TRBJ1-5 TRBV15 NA CATSPRGVSNQPQHF TGTGCCACCTCCCCGAGGGGGGTAAGCAATCAGCCCCAGCATTTT
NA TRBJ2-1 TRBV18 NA CASSPLSPQRESSEQFF TGTGCCAGCTCACCATTATCTCCCCAAAGGGAAAGCAGTGAGCAGTTCTTC
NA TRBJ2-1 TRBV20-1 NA CSAPKGGLANNNEQFF TGCAGTGCCCCTAAAGGAGGGCTAGCGAACAACAATGAGCAGTTCTTC
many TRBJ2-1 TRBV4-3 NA CASSPLTGPYNEQFF TGCGCCAGCAGCCCCTTGACAGGCCCTTACAATGAGCAGTTCTTC
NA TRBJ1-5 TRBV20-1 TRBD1 CSARGTGGNDNQPQHF TGCAGTGCTAGGGGGACAGGGGGAAATGACAATCAGCCCCAGCATTTT
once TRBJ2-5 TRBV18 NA CASSPLAAKETQYF TGTGCCAGCTCACCACTAGCGGCCAAAGAGACCCAGTACTTC
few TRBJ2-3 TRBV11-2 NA CASSPQGATDTQYF TGTGCCAGCAGCCCCCAAGGGGCCACAGATACGCAGTATTTT
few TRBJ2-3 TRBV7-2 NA CASSFNGGPSDTQYF TGTGCCAGCAGCTTTAACGGGGGACCGTCCGATACGCAGTATTTT
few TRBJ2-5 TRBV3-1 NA CASSRASGGGPETQYF TGTGCCAGCAGCCGCGCTAGCGGAGGGGGGCCAGAGACCCAGTACTTC
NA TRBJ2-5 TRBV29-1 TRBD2 CSMGGLAGSTQYF TGCAGCATGGGGGGACTAGCGGGATCGACCCAGTACTTC
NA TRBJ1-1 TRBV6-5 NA CASSYSLSPLRPTEAFF TGTGCCAGCAGTTACTCTTTATCTCCTCTGAGGCCCACTGAAGCTTTCTTT
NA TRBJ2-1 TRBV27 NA CASSPGSHQSEQFF TGTGCCAGCAGTCCCGGGTCGCACCAGAGTGAGCAGTTCTTC
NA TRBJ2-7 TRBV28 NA CAPREQYF TGTGCCCCACGCGAGCAGTACTTC
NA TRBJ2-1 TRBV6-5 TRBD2 CASSILAGDYNEQFF TGTGCCAGCAGTATACTAGCGGGGGATTACAATGAGCAGTTCTTC
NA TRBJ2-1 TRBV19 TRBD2 CASSSGLAGGSSYNEQFF TGTGCCAGTAGTTCCGGACTAGCGGGAGGGAGCTCCTACAATGAGCAGTTCTTC
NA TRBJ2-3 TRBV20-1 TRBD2 CSATTSAGTDTQYF TGCAGTGCCACTACTAGCGCGGGCACAGATACGCAGTATTTT
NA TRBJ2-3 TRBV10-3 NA CAISALSGYNTDTQYF TGTGCCATCAGTGCCCTAAGCGGCTATAACACAGATACGCAGTATTTT
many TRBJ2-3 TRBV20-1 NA CSARDPSGTDTQYF TGCAGTGCTAGAGATCCTAGCGGCACAGATACGCAGTATTTT
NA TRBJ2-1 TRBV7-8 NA CASSPLGGSDEQFF TGTGCCAGCAGCCCGCTGGGGGGCTCCGATGAGCAGTTCTTC
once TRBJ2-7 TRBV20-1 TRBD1 CSAPGDSTYEQYF TGCAGTGCCCCTGGGGACAGTACCTACGAGCAGTACTTC
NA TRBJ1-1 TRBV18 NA CASSEAGDTEAFF TGTGCCAGCTCCGAGGCAGGGGACACTGAAGCTTTCTTT
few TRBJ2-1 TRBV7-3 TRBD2 CASSWLAGGLNEQFF TGTGCCAGCAGCTGGCTAGCGGGAGGGCTTAATGAGCAGTTCTTC
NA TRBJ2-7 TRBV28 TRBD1 CASRDTGQGSYEQYF TGTGCCAGCAGGGATACGGGACAGGGGTCCTACGAGCAGTACTTC
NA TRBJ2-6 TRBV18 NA CASSENSGANVLTF TGTGCCAGCTCAGAAAACTCTGGGGCCAACGTCCTGACTTTC
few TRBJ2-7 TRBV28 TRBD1 CASSAPGQGARYEQYF TGTGCCAGCAGTGCTCCGGGACAGGGGGCGCGATACGAGCAGTACTTC
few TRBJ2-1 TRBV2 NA CASSEALAVYNEQFF TGTGCCAGCAGTGAAGCGCTGGCGGTGTACAATGAGCAGTTCTTC
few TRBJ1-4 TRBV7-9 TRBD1 CASSRGQGDEKLFF TGTGCCAGCAGCCGGGGACAGGGGGATGAAAAACTGTTTTTT
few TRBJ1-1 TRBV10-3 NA CAISGAGVNTEAFF TGTGCCATCAGTGGGGCAGGGGTGAACACTGAAGCTTTCTTT
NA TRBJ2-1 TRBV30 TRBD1 CAGDSYNEQFF TGTGCCGGGGACAGCTACAATGAGCAGTTCTTC
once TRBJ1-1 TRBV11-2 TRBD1 CASSWVPGQGTEAFF TGTGCCAGCAGCTGGGTCCCGGGACAGGGTACTGAAGCTTTCTTT
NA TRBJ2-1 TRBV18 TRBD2 CASSPMSGDYNEQFF TGTGCCAGCTCACCAATGAGCGGGGATTACAATGAGCAGTTCTTC
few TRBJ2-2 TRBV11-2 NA CASSFRREINTGELFF TGTGCCAGCAGCTTTAGGAGGGAGATCAACACCGGGGAGCTGTTTTTT
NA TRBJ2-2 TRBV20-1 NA CSARDWETGELFF TGCAGTGCTAGAGATTGGGAGACCGGGGAGCTGTTTTTT
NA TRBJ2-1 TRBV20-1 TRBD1 CSARGDRGNEQFF TGCAGTGCTAGAGGGGACAGGGGCAATGAGCAGTTCTTC
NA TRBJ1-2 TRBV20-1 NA CSAPWGGENHGYTF TGCAGTGCCCCCTGGGGAGGGGAGAACCATGGCTACACCTTC
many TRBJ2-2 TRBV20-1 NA CSALSSNTGELFF TGCAGTGCTCTGTCATCGAACACCGGGGAGCTGTTTTTT
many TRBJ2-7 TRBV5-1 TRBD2 CASSSGLAGVREQYF TGCGCCAGCAGCTCCGGACTAGCGGGAGTTCGGGAGCAGTACTTC
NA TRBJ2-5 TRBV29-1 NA CSAIPIGRVGETQYF TGCAGCGCAATCCCCATCGGCAGGGTTGGCGAGACCCAGTACTTC
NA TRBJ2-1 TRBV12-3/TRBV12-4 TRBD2 CASRPPGLAGVGEQFF TGTGCCAGCAGACCCCCGGGACTAGCGGGAGTTGGTGAGCAGTTCTTC
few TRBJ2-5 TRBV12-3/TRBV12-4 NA CASSFVVQETQYF TGTGCCAGCAGTTTTGTTGTCCAAGAGACCCAGTACTTC
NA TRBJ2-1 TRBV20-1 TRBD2 CCARDLQLADYNEQFF TGCTGTGCTAGAGATCTGCAACTAGCGGACTACAATGAGCAGTTCTTC
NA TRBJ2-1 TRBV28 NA CASSLTSPHEQFF TGTGCCAGCAGTTTAACCAGCCCCCATGAGCAGTTCTTC
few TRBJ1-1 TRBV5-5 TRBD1 CASSSTTWTGDTEAFF TGTGCCAGCAGCTCGACCACATGGACAGGGGACACTGAAGCTTTCTTT
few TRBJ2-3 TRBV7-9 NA CASSFLPTDTQYF TGTGCCAGCAGCTTTCTCCCCACAGATACGCAGTATTTT
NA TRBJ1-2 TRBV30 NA CAWTGFQYGYTF TGTGCCTGGACCGGTTTTCAGTACGGCTACACCTTC
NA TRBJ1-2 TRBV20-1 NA CSAEDDRTYGYTF TGCAGTGCCGAAGACGACAGAACCTATGGCTACACCTTC
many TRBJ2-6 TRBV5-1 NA CASSWTVSGANVLTF TGCGCCAGCAGCTGGACAGTCTCTGGGGCCAACGTCCTGACTTTC
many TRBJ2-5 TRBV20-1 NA CSAREYQETQYF TGCAGTGCTAGAGAATACCAAGAGACCCAGTACTTC
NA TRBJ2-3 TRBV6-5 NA CASSYPSTDTQYF TGTGCCAGCAGTTACCCTTCCACAGATACGCAGTATTTT
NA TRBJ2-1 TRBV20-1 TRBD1 CSASSTGTGVNEQFF TGCAGTGCTAGCTCGACTGGGACAGGGGTAAATGAGCAGTTCTTC
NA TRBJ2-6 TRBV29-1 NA CSVLESGANVLTF TGCAGCGTTCTGGAATCTGGGGCCAACGTCCTGACTTTC
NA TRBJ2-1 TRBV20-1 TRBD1 CSARDWGTGYANEQFF TGCAGTGCTAGAGATTGGGGGACAGGGTATGCCAATGAGCAGTTCTTC
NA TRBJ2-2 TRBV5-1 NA CASSLTVSGELFF TGCGCCAGCAGCTTGACGGTTAGCGGGGAGCTGTTTTTT